This T cell receptor (beta chain) appears in the sequencing data of a study of neoadjuvant anti-PD-1 for oral cavity cancer. Most PBMC samples had approximately 470 ng input DNA in six replicates. Sequencing used immunoSEQ multiplex PCR; TCRdb keeps in-frame clones, though not all of them. In the table there are about 68,000 clones, approximately 81% of which are singletons. Described time point: after neoadjuvant nivolumab, at surgical resection. Patients had newly diagnosed, untreated stage II-IVA oral cavity squamous cell carcinoma. No culture or expansion preceded analysis of these blood cells. The CDR3 contains 14 residues. V shed 3 bases and J shed 0 bases, with 9 bases lying between them. The germline V gene has CDR1 MNHNY and CDR2 SVGAGI (reference sequence).

The genes are TRBV6-6 and TRBJ2-7; D not certain. This specimen was PBMCs, taken after nivolumab (anti-PD-1) treatment. The TCR originated in a person between 40 and 85 years old with oral cavity squamous cell carcinoma. The CDR3 DNA follows: TGTGCCAGCAGTTATGGTAGGAGCTCCTACGAGCAGTACTTC. It encodes CASSYGRSSYEQYF.